The clone carrying this T cell receptor (beta chain) was detected once. This sample stems from a study of cytomegalovirus exposure and HLA in healthy donors. As for the study in general: Early released data had tens of millions of unique TCRs, all coming from HLA-typed donors.

The CDR3 consists of 15 residues. Unmatched junction bases numbered 5, after V lost 5 bases and J lost 9 bases. The V gene's germline CDR1 is MDHEN and CDR2 SYDVKM. The PCR had 60 Vbeta and 13 Jbeta primers. Produced via immunoSEQ multiplex PCR; TCRdb's table is partial and in-frame only. The sample yields about 140,000 clones, more than 75% seen once. The chain has TRBV28 and TRBJ2-1; 15 bases match TRBD2. Sequencing was carried out using PBMCs. The source of this sequence is a man in his forties or fifties in good health and CMV-seronegative. CDR3 protein: CASSLGLAGGGEQFF. The CDR3 DNA follows: TGTGCCAGCAGTCTTGGACTAGCGGGAGGGGGTGAGCAGTTCTTC.